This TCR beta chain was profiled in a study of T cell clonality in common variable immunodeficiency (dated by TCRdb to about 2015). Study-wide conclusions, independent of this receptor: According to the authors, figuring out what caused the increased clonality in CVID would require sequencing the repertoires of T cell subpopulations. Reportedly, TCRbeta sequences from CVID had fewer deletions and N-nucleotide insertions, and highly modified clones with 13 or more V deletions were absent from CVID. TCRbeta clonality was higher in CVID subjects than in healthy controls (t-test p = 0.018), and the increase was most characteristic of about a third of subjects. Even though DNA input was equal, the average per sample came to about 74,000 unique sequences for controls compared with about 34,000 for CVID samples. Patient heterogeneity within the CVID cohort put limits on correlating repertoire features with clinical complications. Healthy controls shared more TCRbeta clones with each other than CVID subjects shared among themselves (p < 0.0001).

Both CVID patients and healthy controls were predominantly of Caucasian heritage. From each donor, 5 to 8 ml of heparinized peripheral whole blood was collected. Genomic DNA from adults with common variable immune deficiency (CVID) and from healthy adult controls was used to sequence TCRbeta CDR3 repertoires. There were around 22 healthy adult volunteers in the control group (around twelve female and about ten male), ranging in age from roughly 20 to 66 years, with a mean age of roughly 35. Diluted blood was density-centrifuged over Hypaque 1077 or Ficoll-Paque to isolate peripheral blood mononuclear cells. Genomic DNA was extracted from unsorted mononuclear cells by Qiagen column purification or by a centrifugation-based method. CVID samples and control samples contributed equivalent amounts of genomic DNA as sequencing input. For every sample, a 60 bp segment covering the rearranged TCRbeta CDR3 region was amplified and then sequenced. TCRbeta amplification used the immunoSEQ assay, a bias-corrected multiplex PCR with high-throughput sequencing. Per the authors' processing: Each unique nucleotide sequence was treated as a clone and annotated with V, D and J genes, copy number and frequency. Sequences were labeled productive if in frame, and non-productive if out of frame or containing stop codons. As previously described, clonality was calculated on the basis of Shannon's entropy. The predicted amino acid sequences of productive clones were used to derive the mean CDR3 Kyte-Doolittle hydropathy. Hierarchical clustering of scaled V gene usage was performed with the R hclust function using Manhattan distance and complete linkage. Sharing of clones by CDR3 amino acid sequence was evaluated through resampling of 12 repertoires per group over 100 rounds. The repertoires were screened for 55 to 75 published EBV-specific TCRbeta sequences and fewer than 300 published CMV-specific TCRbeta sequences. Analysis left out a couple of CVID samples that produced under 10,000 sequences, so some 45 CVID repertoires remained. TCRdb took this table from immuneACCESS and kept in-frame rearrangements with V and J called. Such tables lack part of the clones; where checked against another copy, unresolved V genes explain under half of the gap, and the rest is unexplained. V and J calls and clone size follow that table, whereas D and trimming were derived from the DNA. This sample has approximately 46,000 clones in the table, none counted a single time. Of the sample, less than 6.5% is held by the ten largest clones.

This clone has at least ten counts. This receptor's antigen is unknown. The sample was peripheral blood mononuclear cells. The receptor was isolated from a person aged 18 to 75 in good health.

CDR3 DNA (partial): TGCGCCAGCAGCTCGGACAGGGGACGAGAGACC. Its translation reads: CASSSDRGRET. The CDR3 in full is CASSSDRGRETQYF. This receptor chain uses TRBV5-1 and TRBJ2-5; a stretch of 9 junction bases matches TRBD1. The DNA ends 3 residues before the CDR3 does, and the rest of the CDR3 is filled in from the germline J gene. From the cysteine up to the phenylalanine, the CDR3 has a length of 14 residues. Part of the CDR3 DNA is given, 33 bases translated from base 1. Trimming takes 3 bases off V and 4 bases off J; junction bases not matched to a gene: 4. CDR1 and CDR2 (SGHRS, YFSETQ) derive from the germline V gene. With the rest looked up from the reference TRBV5-1 and TRBJ2-5 genes rather than sequenced, the full variable domain is KAGVTQTPRYLIKTRGQQVTLSCSPISGHRSVSWYQQTPGQGLQFLFEYFSETQRNKGNFPGRFSGRQFSNSRSEMNVSTLELGDSALYLCASSSDRGRETQYFGPGTRLLVL.